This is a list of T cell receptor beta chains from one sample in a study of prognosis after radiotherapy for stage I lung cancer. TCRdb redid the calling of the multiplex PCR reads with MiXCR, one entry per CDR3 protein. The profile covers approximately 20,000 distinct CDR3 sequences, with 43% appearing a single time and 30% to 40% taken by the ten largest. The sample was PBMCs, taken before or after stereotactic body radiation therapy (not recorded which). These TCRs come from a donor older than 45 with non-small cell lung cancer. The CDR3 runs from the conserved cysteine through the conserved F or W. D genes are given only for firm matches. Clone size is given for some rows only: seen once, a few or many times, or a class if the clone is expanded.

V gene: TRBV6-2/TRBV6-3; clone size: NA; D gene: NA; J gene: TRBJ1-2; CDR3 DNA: TGTGCCAGCAGTGTGGACCCTAACTATGGCTACACCTTC; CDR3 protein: CASSVDPNYGYTF
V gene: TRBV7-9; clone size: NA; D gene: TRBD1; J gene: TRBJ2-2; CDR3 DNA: TGTGCCAGCAGAACTGACAGGGGGCTGGCCGGTGAGCTGTTTTTT; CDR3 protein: CASRTDRGLAGELFF
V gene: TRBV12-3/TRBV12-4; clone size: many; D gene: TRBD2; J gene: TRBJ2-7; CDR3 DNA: TGTGCCAGCAGTTTTCGGGGGGGGGCCCTCAGCGAGCAGTACTTC; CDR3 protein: CASSFRGGALSEQYF
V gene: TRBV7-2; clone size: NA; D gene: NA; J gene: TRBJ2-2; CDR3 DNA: TGTGCCAGCAGCCCGAAGTCGAACACCGGGGAGCCGTTTTTT; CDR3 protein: CASSPKSNTGEPFF
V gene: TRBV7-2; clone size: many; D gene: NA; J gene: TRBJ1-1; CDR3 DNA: TGTGCCAGCAGCCCGGGGGTAAATAGGGCTGAAGCTTTCTTT; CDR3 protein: CASSPGVNRAEAFF
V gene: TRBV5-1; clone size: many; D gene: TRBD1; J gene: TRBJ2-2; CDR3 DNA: TGCGCCAGCGGGGGACAGGGGAACCCCACCGGGGAGCTGTTTTTT; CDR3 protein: CASGGQGNPTGELFF
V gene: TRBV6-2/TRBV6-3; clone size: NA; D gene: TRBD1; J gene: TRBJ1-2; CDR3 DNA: TGTGCCAGCAGTTACCGTGACAGGGAGTGGTGGTTCACCTTC; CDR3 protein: CASSYRDREWWFTF
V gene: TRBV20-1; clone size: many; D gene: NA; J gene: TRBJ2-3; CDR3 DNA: TGCAGTGCTAGAGATCGGCCGCTCACAGATACGCAGTATTTT; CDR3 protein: CSARDRPLTDTQYF
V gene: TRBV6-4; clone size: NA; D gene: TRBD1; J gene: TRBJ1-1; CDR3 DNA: TGTGCCAGCAGTGACCCTAAGCCGGGACAGGGTGCAGAGGGCACTGAATCTTTCTTT; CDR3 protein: CASSDPKPGQGAEGTESFF
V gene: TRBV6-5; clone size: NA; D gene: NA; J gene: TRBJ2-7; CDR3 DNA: TGTGCCAGCAGTTACTCACAGCCCGGACGGCTATACTACGAGCAGTACTTC; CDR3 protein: CASSYSQPGRLYYEQYF
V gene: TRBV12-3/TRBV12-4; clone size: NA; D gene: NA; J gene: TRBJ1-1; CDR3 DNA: TGTGCCAGTATTACGGCGGGCACTGAAGCTTTCTTT; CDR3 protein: CASITAGTEAFF
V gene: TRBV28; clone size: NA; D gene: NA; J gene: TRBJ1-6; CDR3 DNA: TGTGCCAGCAGTTCCTCAGATTCAGCCATCCACTTT; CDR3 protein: CASSSSDSAIHF
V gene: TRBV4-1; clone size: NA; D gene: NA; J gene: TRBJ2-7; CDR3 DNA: TGCGCCAGCAGCCAAGATCGAGTTGGGGCCCACTCCTACGAGCATTACTTC; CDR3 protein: CASSQDRVGAHSYEHYF
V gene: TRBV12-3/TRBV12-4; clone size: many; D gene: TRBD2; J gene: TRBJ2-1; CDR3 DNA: TGTGCCAGCAGTACCTGGACTAGTTGGAATGAGCAGTTCTTC; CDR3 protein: CASSTWTSWNEQFF
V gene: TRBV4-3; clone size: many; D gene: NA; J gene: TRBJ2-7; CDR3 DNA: TGCGCCAGCAGCCAAGGCAGCCGCTACGAGCAGTACTTC; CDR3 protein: CASSQGSRYEQYF
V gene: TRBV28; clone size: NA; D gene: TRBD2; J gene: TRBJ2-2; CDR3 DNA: TGTGCCAGCAAGAGGGGCTGGGGGGGTAACACCGGGGGTCTGTTTTTT; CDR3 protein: CASKRGWGGNTGGLFF
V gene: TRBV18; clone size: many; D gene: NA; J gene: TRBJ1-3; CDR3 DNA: TGTGCCAGCTCACCGGGCGCGGACTCTGGAAACACCATATATTTT; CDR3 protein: CASSPGADSGNTIYF
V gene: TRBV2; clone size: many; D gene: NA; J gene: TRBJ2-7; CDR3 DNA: TGTGCCAGCAGTGACAGGGGTTACGAGCAGTACTTC; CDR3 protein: CASSDRGYEQYF
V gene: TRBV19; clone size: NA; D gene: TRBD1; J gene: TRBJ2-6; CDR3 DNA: TGTGCCATTACCCTCGGGTCCTGGGACAGCTCTGGGGCCAACGTCCTGACTTTC; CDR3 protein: CAITLGSWDSSGANVLTF
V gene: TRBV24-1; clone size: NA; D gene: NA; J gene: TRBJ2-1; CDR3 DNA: TGTGCCACCAGTGAAGCACTAGCCGTGGAGCAGTTCTTC; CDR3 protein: CATSEALAVEQFF
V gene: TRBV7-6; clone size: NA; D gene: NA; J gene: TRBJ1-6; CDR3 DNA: TGTGCCAGCAGCTTAAGGCAGGCAGGCCTTAATTCACCCCTCCACTTT; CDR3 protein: CASSLRQAGLNSPLHF
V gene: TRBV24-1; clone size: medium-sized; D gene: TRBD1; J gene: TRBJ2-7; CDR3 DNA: TGTGCCACCAGAGGGACAGGGGGCTACGAGCAGTACTTC; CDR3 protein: CATRGTGGYEQYF
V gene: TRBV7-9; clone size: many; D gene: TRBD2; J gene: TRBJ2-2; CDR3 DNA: TGTGCCAGCAGCCCGGGGACTAGCGGGGGGGCCGACGGCGGGGAGCTGTTTTTT; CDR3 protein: CASSPGTSGGADGGELFF
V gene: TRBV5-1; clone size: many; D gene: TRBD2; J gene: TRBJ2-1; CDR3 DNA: TGCGCCAGCAGCTTAAGCGGGGGTTCCTACAATGAGCAGTTCTTC; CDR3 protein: CASSLSGGSYNEQFF
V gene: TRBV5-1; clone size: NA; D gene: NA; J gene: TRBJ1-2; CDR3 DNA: TGCGCCAGCAGCTCGGTACGTAACTATGGCTACACCTTC; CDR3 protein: CASSSVRNYGYTF
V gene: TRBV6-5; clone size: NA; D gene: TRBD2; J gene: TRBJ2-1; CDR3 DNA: TGTGCCAGCAGTTACTGGGGAGGGGATGAGCAGTTCTTC; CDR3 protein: CASSYWGGDEQFF
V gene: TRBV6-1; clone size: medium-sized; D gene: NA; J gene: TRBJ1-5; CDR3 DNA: TGTGCCAGCAGGGAACAGGGCTGGGGTAATCAGCCCCAGCATTTT; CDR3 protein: CASREQGWGNQPQHF
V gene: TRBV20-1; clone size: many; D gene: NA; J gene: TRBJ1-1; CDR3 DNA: TGCAGTGCCAGCCTCGACCCGACGGCTTTCTTT; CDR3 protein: CSASLDPTAFF
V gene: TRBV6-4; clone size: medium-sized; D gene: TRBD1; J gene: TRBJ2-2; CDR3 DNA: TGTGCCACGCACGAACAGGGGTACACCGGGGAGCTGTTTTTT; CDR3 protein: CATHEQGYTGELFF
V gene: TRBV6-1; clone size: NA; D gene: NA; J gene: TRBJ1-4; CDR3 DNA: TGTGCCAGCAGTGAAAGGGGGGAAAAACTGTTTTTT; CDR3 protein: CASSERGEKLFF
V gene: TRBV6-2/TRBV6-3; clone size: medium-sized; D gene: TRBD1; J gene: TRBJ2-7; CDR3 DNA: TGTGCCAGCAGCCTTGACAGGGTTGGAAATTGGCTTGGGCAGTACTTC; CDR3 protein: CASSLDRVGNWLGQYF
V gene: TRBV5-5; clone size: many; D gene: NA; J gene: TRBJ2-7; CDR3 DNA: TGTGCCAGCAGCTTGGGGAGCACCTACGAGCAGTACTTC; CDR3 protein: CASSLGSTYEQYF
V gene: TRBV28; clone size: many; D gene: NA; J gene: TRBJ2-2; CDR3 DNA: TGTGCCACCTTTAGGGGGAGGAACACCGGGGAGCTGTTTTTT; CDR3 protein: CATFRGRNTGELFF
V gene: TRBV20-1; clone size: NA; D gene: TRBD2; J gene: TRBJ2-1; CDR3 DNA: TGCAGTGCTAGACCGGTTAGCGGGAATGAGCAGTTCTTC; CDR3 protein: CSARPVSGNEQFF
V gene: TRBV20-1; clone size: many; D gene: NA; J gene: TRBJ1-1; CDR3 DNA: TGCAGTGCGGGGGGCCTCAGGGTGAACACTGAAGCTTTCTTT; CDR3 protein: CSAGGLRVNTEAFF